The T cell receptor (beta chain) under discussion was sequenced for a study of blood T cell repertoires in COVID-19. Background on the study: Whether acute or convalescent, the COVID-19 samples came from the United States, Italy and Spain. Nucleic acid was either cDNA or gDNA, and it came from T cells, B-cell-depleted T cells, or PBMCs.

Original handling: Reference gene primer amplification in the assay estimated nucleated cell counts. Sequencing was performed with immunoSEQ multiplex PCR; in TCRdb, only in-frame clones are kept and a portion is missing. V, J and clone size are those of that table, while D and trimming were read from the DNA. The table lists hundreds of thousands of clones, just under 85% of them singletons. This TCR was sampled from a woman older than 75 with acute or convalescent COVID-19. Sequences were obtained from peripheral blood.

The CDR3 DNA reads TGTGCCAGCAGCCTAAGATGGACAGGGGACTACGAGCAGTACTTC. Translated, it gives CASSLRWTGDYEQYF. The V call is TRBV3-1 (or the pseudogene TRBV3-2), the J call TRBJ2-7; 9 nucleotides align to TRBD1. From germline, CDR1 is LGHDT and CDR2 YNNKEL (reference sequence). The V gene end was trimmed by 4 bases and the J gene end by 3 bases; junction bases not matched to a gene: 7. This CDR3 contains 15 residues.